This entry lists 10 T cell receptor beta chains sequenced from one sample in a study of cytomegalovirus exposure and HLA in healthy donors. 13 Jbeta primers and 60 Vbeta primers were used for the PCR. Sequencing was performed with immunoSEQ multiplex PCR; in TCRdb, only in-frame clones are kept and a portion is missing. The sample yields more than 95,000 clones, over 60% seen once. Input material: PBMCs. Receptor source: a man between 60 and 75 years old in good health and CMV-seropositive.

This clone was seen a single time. The CDR3 DNA follows: TGTGCCAGCAGCAAGAGGTCCGACGGGGAGCAGTACTTC. This gives the protein CASSKRSDGEQYF. V and J are TRBV7-8 and TRBJ2-7, with D hard to call. The germline V gene encodes CDR1 SGHVS and CDR2 FQNEAQ. V dropped 5 bases and J dropped 7 bases, with 15 bases sitting between them. This CDR3 comprises 13 residues.

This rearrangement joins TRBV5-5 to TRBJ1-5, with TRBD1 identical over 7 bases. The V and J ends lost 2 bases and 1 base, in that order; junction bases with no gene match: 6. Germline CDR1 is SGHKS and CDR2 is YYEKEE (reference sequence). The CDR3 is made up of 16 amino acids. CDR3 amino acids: CASSLQGYGSNQPQHF. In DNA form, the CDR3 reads TGTGCCAGCAGCTTACAGGGGTACGGGAGCAATCAGCCCCAGCATTTT.

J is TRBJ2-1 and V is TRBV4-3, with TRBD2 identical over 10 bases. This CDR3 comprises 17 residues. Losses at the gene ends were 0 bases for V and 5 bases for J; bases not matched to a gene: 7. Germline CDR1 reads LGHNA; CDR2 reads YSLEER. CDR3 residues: CASSQELLAGPNNEQFF. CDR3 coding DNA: TGCGCCAGCAGCCAAGAGTTACTAGCGGGGCCCAACAATGAGCAGTTCTTC.

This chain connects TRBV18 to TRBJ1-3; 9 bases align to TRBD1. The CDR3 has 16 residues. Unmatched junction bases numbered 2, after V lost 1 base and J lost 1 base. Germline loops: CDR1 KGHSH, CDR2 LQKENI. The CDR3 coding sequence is TGTGCCAGCTCACCACTAGGGACAGGGTCTGGAAACACCATATATTTT. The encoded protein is CASSPLGTGSGNTIYF. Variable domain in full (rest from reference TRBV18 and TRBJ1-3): NAGVMQNPRHLVRRRGQEARLRCSPMKGHSHVYWYRQLPEEGLKFMVYLQKENIIDESGMPKERFSAEFPKEGPSILRIQQVVRGDSAAYFCASSPLGTGSGNTIYFGEGSWLTVV.

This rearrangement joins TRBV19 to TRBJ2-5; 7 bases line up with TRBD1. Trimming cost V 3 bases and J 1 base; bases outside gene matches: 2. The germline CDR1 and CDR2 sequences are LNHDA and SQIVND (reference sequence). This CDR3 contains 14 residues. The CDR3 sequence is CASSIPGGQETQYF. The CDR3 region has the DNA TGTGCCAGTAGTATCCCAGGGGGCCAAGAGACCCAGTACTTC. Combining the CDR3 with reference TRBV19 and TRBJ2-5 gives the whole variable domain DGGITQSPKYLFRKEGQNVTLSCEQNLNHDAMYWYRQDPGQGLRLIYYSQIVNDFQKGDIAEGYSVSREKKESFPLTVTSAQKNPTAFYLCASSIPGGQETQYFGPGTRLLVL.

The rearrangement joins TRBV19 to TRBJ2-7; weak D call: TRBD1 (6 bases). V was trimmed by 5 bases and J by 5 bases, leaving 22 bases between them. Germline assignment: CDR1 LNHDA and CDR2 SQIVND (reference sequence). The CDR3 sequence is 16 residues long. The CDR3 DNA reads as TGTGCCAGTAGTCGACAGGAGAGGGTGTCGCGGAACGAGCAGTACTTC. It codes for CASSRQERVSRNEQYF.

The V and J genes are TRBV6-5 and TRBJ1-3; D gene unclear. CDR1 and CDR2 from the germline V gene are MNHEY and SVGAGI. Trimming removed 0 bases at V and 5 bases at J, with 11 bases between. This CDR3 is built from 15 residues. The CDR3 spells CASSYSTSRRNTIYF. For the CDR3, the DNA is TGTGCCAGCAGTTACTCGACCTCCAGGAGAAACACCATATATTTT.

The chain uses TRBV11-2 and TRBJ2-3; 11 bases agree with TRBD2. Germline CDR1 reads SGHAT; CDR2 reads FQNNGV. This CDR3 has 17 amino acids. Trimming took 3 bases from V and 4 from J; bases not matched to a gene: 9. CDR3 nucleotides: TGTGCCAGCAGCTTCAATAGCGGGGGGGCGTTAGCAGATACGCAGTATTTT. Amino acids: CASSFNSGGALADTQYF.

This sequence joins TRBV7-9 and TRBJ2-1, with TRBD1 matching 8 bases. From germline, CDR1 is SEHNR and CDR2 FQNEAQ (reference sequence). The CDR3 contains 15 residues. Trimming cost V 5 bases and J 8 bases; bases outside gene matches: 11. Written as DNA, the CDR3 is TGTGCCAGCAGCGAGAGTACCGGACAGGGCGATGAGCAGTTCTTC. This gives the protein CASSESTGQGDEQFF. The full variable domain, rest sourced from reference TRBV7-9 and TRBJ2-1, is DTGVSQNPRHKITKRGQNVTFRCDPISEHNRLYWYRQTLGQGPEFLTYFQNEAQLEKSRLLSDRFSAERPKGSFSTLEIQRTEQGDSAMYLCASSESTGQGDEQFFGPGTRLTVL.

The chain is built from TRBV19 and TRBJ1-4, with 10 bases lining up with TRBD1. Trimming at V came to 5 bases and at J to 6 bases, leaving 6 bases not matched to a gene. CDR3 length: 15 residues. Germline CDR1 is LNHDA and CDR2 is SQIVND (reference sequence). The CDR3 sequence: CASSPDRGGHEKLFF. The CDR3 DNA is TGTGCCAGTAGTCCGGACAGGGGGGGTCATGAAAAACTGTTTTTT. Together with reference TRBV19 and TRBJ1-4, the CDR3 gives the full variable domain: DGGITQSPKYLFRKEGQNVTLSCEQNLNHDAMYWYRQDPGQGLRLIYYSQIVNDFQKGDIAEGYSVSREKKESFPLTVTSAQKNPTAFYLCASSPDRGGHEKLFFGSGTQLSVL.